These 17 T cell receptor beta chains originate from one sample sequenced in a study of control samples from healthy donors and cancer patients. Assay used: immunoSEQ multiplex PCR; TCRdb lists only in-frame clones, some missing. The table has more than 100,000 clones, 89% seen once. Sample: PBMCs. Receptors originate from a man in his fifties with head and neck cancer.

The chain joins TRBV7-9 to TRBJ1-4; D might be TRBD1 (5 bases). The CDR3 covers 12 residues. Deletions cut 1 base from V and 11 bases from J, with 8 bases between. The germline gives CDR1 SEHNR, CDR2 FQNEAQ (reference sequence). As DNA, the CDR3 is TGTGCCAGCAGCTTAGGAGGGGAGAAACTGTTTTTT. Its translation: CASSLGGEKLFF.

The chain recombines TRBV7-2 with TRBJ1-1; D is uncertain. V was shortened by 4 bases and J by 12 bases, with 12 bases between the two germline ends. This CDR3 region has 11 residues. CDR1 is SGHTA and CDR2 is FQGNSA in the germline V gene. The CDR3 DNA follows: TGTGCCAGCAGCTGGACCGGTCGAACTTTCTTT. Translation gives CASSWTGRTFF.

This chain uses TRBV11-2 with TRBJ1-6; D is undetermined. This CDR3 spans 15 amino acids. Trimming shortened V by 5 bases and J by 0 bases, and 8 bases separated the two germline ends. Per germline, CDR1 SGHAT and CDR2 FQNNGV. The CDR3: CASSPQSSYNSPLHF. CDR3 nucleotides: TGTGCCAGCAGCCCTCAAAGCTCCTATAATTCACCCCTCCACTTT.

The chain uses TRBV6-5 and TRBJ2-2, with a possible D match to TRBD2 (5 bases). The CDR3 runs to 13 residues. With 8 bases removed from V and 0 bases from J, the gap between germline ends came to 7 bases. From germline, CDR1 is MNHEY and CDR2 SVGAGI. The CDR3 DNA sequence: TGTGCCAGCGCGGGTCCGAACACCGGGGAGCTGTTTTTT. This gives the protein CASAGPNTGELFF.

This sequence joins TRBV27 and TRBJ2-1; 8 nucleotides agree with TRBD1. The CDR3 spans 14 residues. Germline CDR1 is MNHEY and CDR2 is SMNVEV (reference sequence). V shed 1 base, J shed 7 bases, and the junction held 3 bases outside the gene matches. Here the CDR3 reads CASSLWTGRNEQFF. The CDR3 nucleotides are TGTGCCAGCAGTTTATGGACAGGGCGTAATGAGCAGTTCTTC.

The chain joins TRBV2 to TRBJ1-5, with a weak D call TRBD1 (5 bases). This CDR3 is built from 13 residues. CDR1 SNHLY and CDR2 FYNNEI come from the germline V gene. Trimming pared 6 bases from V and 4 bases from J, leaving 10 bases between. The CDR3 DNA is TGTGCCAGCAGGGGGGGAGGGAATCAGCCCCAGCATTTT. Encoded protein: CASRGGGNQPQHF.

This clone was found once. This chain connects TRBV9 to TRBJ1-6; no definite D call. Germline CDR1 and CDR2: SGDLS and YYNGEE. The V gene lost 0 bases and the J gene lost 9 bases, with 13 bases spanning the gap. The CDR3 is made up of 15 amino acids. In nucleotides, the CDR3 is TGTGCCAGCAGCGTAGCGGCCACCCTCGGTTCACCCCTCCACTTT. This sequence encodes CASSVAATLGSPLHF.

This clone was seen only once. This chain links TRBV4-1 with TRBJ2-3, with TRBD1 matching over 9 bases. The CDR3 sequence is 18 residues long. CDR1 is MGHRA, CDR2 YSYEKL, per germline. Trimming removed 2 bases from V and 2 bases from J; junction bases left unmatched: 11. DNA of the CDR3: TGCGCCAGCAGCCAATCTCCCGGGACAGGGTCGACCACAGATACGCAGTATTTT. The encoded protein is CASSQSPGTGSTTDTQYF.

V and J are TRBV6-5 and TRBJ2-1; tentative D call: TRBD1 (6 bases). Per the germline V gene, CDR1 is MNHEY and CDR2 is SVGAGI. The V and J ends lost 4 bases and 7 bases respectively, with 8 bases between them. The CDR3 totals 12 residues. The CDR3 DNA sequence: TGTGCCAGCAGTTTTCAGGGGAATGAGCAGTTCTTC. Translating gives CASSFQGNEQFF.

In its sample, this clone was seen a few times. This chain connects TRBV5-1 to TRBJ2-3; TRBD2 aligns across 11 bases. Trimming took 1 base from V and 0 from J; bases not matched to a gene: 7. The CDR3 loop spans 18 amino acids. The V gene's germline CDR1 is SGHRS and CDR2 YFSETQ. CDR3 loop: CASSLRLAGGRSTDTQYF. CDR3 coding DNA: TGCGCCAGCAGCTTGCGGCTAGCGGGGGGACGGAGCACAGATACGCAGTATTTT.

With respect to this clone: A junction end diverges from the germline sequence, so it may reflect a read error. V gene TRBV14 combines with J gene TRBJ2-1; D gene uncertain. The germline gives CDR1 SGHDN, CDR2 FVKESK. The CDR3 is 14 residues long. CDR3 residues: CASSRSSSYNEQFF. The CDR3 DNA reads TGTGCTAGCAGCCGGAGTAGCTCCTACAATGAGCAGTTCTTC.

The rearrangement joins TRBV4-1 to TRBJ1-5, with 8 positions matching TRBD1. J gave up 1 base and V 2 bases, and 13 bases lay outside the gene matches. This CDR3 is 19 amino acids long. CDR1 and CDR2 from the germline V gene are MGHRA and YSYEKL. CDR3 sequence reads: CASSQRADRARSSNQPQHF. In DNA form, the CDR3 reads TGCGCCAGCAGCCAAAGGGCGGACAGGGCAAGGTCCAGCAATCAGCCCCAGCATTTT.

The DNA of the CDR3 is TGTGCCAGCAGCCAAGTTGGCGGGAGGGTTTATGGCTACACCTTC. It codes for CASSQVGGRVYGYTF. The rearrangement links TRBV4-2 to TRBJ1-2; D is uncertain. Germline V gives CDR1 LGHNA, CDR2 YNFKEQ. Trimming shortened V by 1 base and J by 5 bases, and 14 bases separated the two germline ends. This CDR3 has 15 residues.

The chain has TRBV28 and TRBJ1-6; D gene ambiguous. Germline V gives CDR1 MDHEN, CDR2 SYDVKM. The V gene lost 5 bases and the J gene lost 4 bases, with 12 bases spanning the gap. The CDR3 runs to 15 residues. CDR3 loop: CASSPGPNYNSPLHF. The CDR3 nucleotides read TGTGCCAGCAGTCCCGGGCCGAATTATAATTCACCCCTCCACTTT.

This clone appeared a single time. V and J are TRBV28 and TRBJ2-3, with 9 bases that match TRBD2. The germline gives CDR1 MDHEN, CDR2 SYDVKM. The CDR3 is 16 amino acids. Losses at the gene ends were 3 bases for V and 8 bases for J; bases not matched to a gene: 12. Here the CDR3 reads CASSFLGSSGIGTQYF. The CDR3 bases are TGTGCCAGCAGTTTCCTGGGGTCTAGCGGGATTGGTACGCAGTATTTT. Combining the CDR3 with reference TRBV28 and TRBJ2-3 gives the whole variable domain DVKVTQSSRYLVKRTGEKVFLECVQDMDHENMFWYRQDPGLGLRLIYFSYDVKMKEKGDIPEGYSVSREKKERFSLILESASTNQTSMYLCASSFLGSSGIGTQYFGPGTRLTVL.

This chain links TRBV7-3 with TRBJ2-3; 10 bases are shared with TRBD2. The germline V gene encodes CDR1 SGHTA and CDR2 FQGTGA. J gave up 2 bases and V 5 bases, and 7 bases lay outside the gene matches. The CDR3 totals 16 residues. The CDR3 DNA follows: TGTGCCAGCAGCCCGAGCGGGGGGGCCCACACAGATACGCAGTATTTT. Translating gives CASSPSGGAHTDTQYF.

The DNA of the CDR3 is TGTGCCAGCTCTTCTGGTATCCCCAACGAGCAGTACTTC. Translating gives CASSSGIPNEQYF. The chain employs TRBV19 and TRBJ2-7; no clear D gene. V lost 9 bases, J lost 5 bases, and 17 bases lay in between. Germline values: CDR1 LNHDA, CDR2 SQIVND (reference sequence). This CDR3 contains 13 residues.